Listed below are T cell receptor beta chains from one sample, sequenced in a study of beta chain features in type 1 diabetes. Sequenced by immunoSEQ multiplex PCR; TCRdb stores in-frame clones only, minus some. The table has about 160,000 clones, around 8.3% seen once. The material sequenced was central memory CD4+ T cells from blood. The receptors were gathered from a woman aged 18-29 years with type 1 diabetes. Each CDR3 is given with its conserved first and last residue. The D gene is left open where the match is weak. Not all rows give a size; the values are once, few, many and, for expanded clones, a class.

.	11	TRBV30	TRBJ2-5	few	CAGGVGETQYF	TGTGCCGGTGGTGTCGGGGAGACCCAGTACTTC
.	13	TRBV29-1	TRBJ2-1	many	CSGARTAYNEQFF	TGCAGCGGAGCGAGGACAGCTTACAATGAGCAGTTCTTC
TRBD2	16	TRBV7-2	TRBJ2-3	few	CASSLGARGSGDTQYF	TGTGCCAGCAGCTTAGGAGCACGCGGGAGCGGAGATACGCAGTATTTT
.	13	TRBV6-1	TRBJ2-5	few	CASSQGLLETQYF	TGTGCCAGCAGTCAGGGGCTCCTAGAGACCCAGTACTTC
.	13	TRBV6-5	TRBJ1-1	few	CASSSQDRPEAFF	TGTGCCAGCAGTTCTCAGGACAGACCTGAAGCTTTCTTT
.	15	TRBV5-1	TRBJ2-6	few	CASSFGSSGANVLTF	TGCGCCAGCAGCTTCGGGAGCTCTGGGGCCAACGTCCTGACTTTC
.	14	TRBV28	TRBJ2-3	few	CASSWSGGTDTQYF	TGTGCCAGCAGTTGGTCAGGGGGCACAGATACGCAGTATTTT
.	16	TRBV10-3	TRBJ2-6	.	CAISEPRDNGANVLTF	TGTGCCATCAGTGAGCCCAGGGATAATGGGGCCAACGTCCTGACTTTC
.	14	TRBV10-3	TRBJ2-1	few	CAIGGTLGGNEQFF	TGTGCCATCGGGGGGACTCTCGGTGGGAATGAGCAGTTCTTC
.	13	TRBV19	TRBJ1-2	few	CASALSRTYGYTF	TGTGCCAGCGCCCTGTCCAGAACCTATGGCTACACCTTC
TRBD2	13	TRBV7-9	TRBJ2-7	.	CASSSTSTSGWYF	TGTGCCAGCAGCTCAACAAGCACTAGCGGGTGGTACTTC
TRBD2	22	TRBV23-1	TRBJ2-1	.	CASSQFQTPGLAGGPAYNEQFF	TGCGCCAGCAGTCAATTCCAGACTCCGGGACTAGCGGGAGGGCCGGCCTACAATGAGCAGTTCTTC
.	15	TRBV5-1	TRBJ2-7	.	CASSLGGTGLREQYF	TGCGCCAGCAGCTTGGGCGGGACCGGCTTACGCGAGCAGTACTTC
.	15	TRBV23-1	TRBJ1-4	many	CASSQRQATNEKLFF	TGCGCCAGCAGTCAAAGACAGGCAACTAATGAAAAACTGTTTTTT
.	14	TRBV23-1	TRBJ1-1	few	CASSQIPGGTEAFF	TGCGCCAGCAGTCAAATCCCCGGGGGCACTGAAGCTTTCTTT
TRBD2	15	TRBV19	TRBJ2-2	.	CASSPKRTSTGELFF	TGTGCCAGTAGCCCTAAACGGACTAGCACCGGGGAGCTGTTTTTT
TRBD1	16	TRBV5-8	TRBJ2-4	few	CASSVGQGKAKNIQYF	TGTGCCAGCAGCGTGGGACAGGGTAAAGCCAAAAACATTCAGTACTTC
.	15	TRBV11-3	TRBJ2-2	few	CASSLPGDPAGELFF	TGTGCCAGCAGCTTACCCGGGGATCCCGCCGGGGAGCTGTTTTTT
.	12	TRBV28	TRBJ2-3	.	CASSSQGDTQYF	TGTGCCAGCAGTTCCCAGGGAGATACGCAGTATTTT
TRBD1	13	TRBV28	TRBJ2-1	.	CASSRGTASEQFF	TGTGCCAGCAGCCGAGGGACAGCAAGTGAGCAGTTCTTC
.	15	TRBV7-9	TRBJ1-1	.	CASSLVGRGNTEAFF	TGTGCCAGCAGCTTAGTAGGACGGGGGAACACTGAAGCTTTCTTT
.	16	TRBV19	TRBJ1-5	.	CASSIARGARDQPQHF	TGTGCCAGTAGTATAGCGCGGGGCGCCAGGGATCAGCCCCAGCATTTT
TRBD1	14	TRBV7-8	TRBJ2-5	.	CASSYQGAQETQYF	TGTGCCAGCAGCTACCAGGGGGCACAAGAGACCCAGTACTTC
.	13	TRBV6-5	TRBJ2-7	few	CASSPNRGDEQYF	TGTGCCAGCAGTCCAAATCGCGGTGACGAGCAGTACTTC
TRBD1	14	TRBV11-2	TRBJ1-2	.	CASSPRTGRGGYTF	TGTGCCAGCAGCCCCCGGACAGGCCGGGGGGGCTACACCTTC
.	14	TRBV29-1	TRBJ2-3	many	CSVTGRMGTDTQYF	TGCAGCGTAACAGGCCGAATGGGCACAGATACGCAGTATTTT
.	15	TRBV4-1	TRBJ2-6	.	CASSQDHSGANVLTF	TGCGCCAGCAGCCAAGACCACTCTGGGGCCAACGTCCTGACTTTC
.	13	TRBV7-3	TRBJ1-5	.	CASSLSVDSTQHF	TGTGCCAGCAGCTTAAGTGTTGACAGCACCCAGCATTTT
.	13	TRBV11-2	TRBJ2-1	.	CASSPGLVNEQFF	TGTGCCAGCAGTCCAGGGTTAGTCAATGAGCAGTTCTTC
.	14	TRBV5-1	TRBJ1-4	.	CASSPGHGNEKLFF	TGCGCCAGCAGCCCGGGACACGGGAATGAAAAACTGTTTTTT
.	15	TRBV4-2	TRBJ1-1	.	CASSQDRGEGARAFF	TGTGCCAGCAGCCAAGACAGGGGAGAGGGCGCTCGGGCTTTCTTT
.	20	TRBV11-2	TRBJ2-3	few	CASSLDSGGDSFYDTDTQYF	TGTGCCAGCAGCTTAGACTCGGGCGGGGACTCCTTCTATGACACAGATACGCAGTATTTT
TRBD2	17	TRBV5-1	TRBJ2-3	few	CASSRNSGLSRTDTQYF	TGCGCCAGCAGCCGAAATAGCGGGCTCAGTCGCACAGATACGCAGTATTTT
TRBD1	15	TRBV14	TRBJ2-5	.	CASSPPQGAWETQYF	TGTGCCAGCAGCCCTCCCCAGGGGGCGTGGGAGACCCAGTACTTC
.	15	TRBV11-2	TRBJ1-6	.	CASSSQGLRNSPLHF	TGTGCCAGCAGTTCACAGGGCCTCCGTAATTCACCCCTCCACTTT
.	13	TRBV11-3	TRBJ2-1	.	CASSLSGGNEQFF	TGTGCCAGCAGCCTCTCTGGGGGGAATGAGCAGTTCTTC
.	14	TRBV7-3	TRBJ2-1	.	CASSLAGFGNEQFF	TGTGCCAGCAGCTTGGCGGGTTTTGGGAATGAGCAGTTCTTC
TRBD1	14	TRBV18	TRBJ1-1	few	CASSLGTANTEAFF	TGTGCCAGCTCACTAGGGACAGCGAACACTGAAGCTTTCTTT
.	14	TRBV11-1	TRBJ1-1	few	CASSFRGQGGEAFF	TGTGCCAGCAGCTTCAGGGGCCAAGGTGGAGAAGCTTTCTTT
.	15	TRBV28	TRBJ2-1	few	CASSLPGLSYNEQFF	TGTGCCAGCAGCCTCCCTGGGCTCTCCTACAATGAGCAGTTCTTC
.	13	TRBV21-1	TRBJ1-1	.	CASSKAVSTEAFF	TGTGCCAGCAGCAAAGCCGTGAGCACTGAAGCTTTCTTT
.	14	TRBV11-1	TRBJ2-2	few	CASSLATEAGELFF	TGTGCCAGCAGCTTAGCGACGGAGGCCGGGGAGCTGTTTTTT
.	13	TRBV30	TRBJ1-3	.	CAWDTSSGNTIYF	TGTGCCTGGGACACGAGCTCTGGAAACACCATATATTTT
TRBD2	15	TRBV6-6	TRBJ2-5	.	CASTDGLAGGETQYF	TGTGCCAGCACCGACGGACTAGCGGGAGGGGAGACCCAGTACTTC
TRBD2	17	TRBV5-1	TRBJ2-3	.	CASSLFTASGSADTQYF	TGCGCCAGCAGCTTGTTTACGGCTAGCGGGAGCGCAGATACGCAGTATTTT
TRBD1	14	TRBV19	TRBJ2-2	.	CASSSTGGTGELFF	TGTGCCAGTAGTAGCACAGGGGGCACCGGGGAGCTGTTTTTT
.	15	TRBV28	TRBJ2-3	.	CASSPAGLGADTQYF	TGTGCCAGCAGCCCCGCGGGTTTGGGCGCAGATACGCAGTATTTT
.	15	TRBV7-2	TRBJ2-7	few	CASSKTRTTANEQYF	TGTGCCAGCAGCAAAACTAGAACGACCGCGAACGAGCAGTACTTC
TRBD1	12	TRBV7-9	TRBJ1-2	.	CASSPPGGGYTF	TGTGCCAGCAGCCCCCCAGGGGGCGGCTACACCTTC
.	13	TRBV21-1	TRBJ1-5	many	CASRNRGNQPQHF	TGTGCCAGCAGGAACAGGGGTAATCAGCCCCAGCATTTT
TRBD2	14	TRBV5-1	TRBJ2-7	many	CASRAGLAAYEQYF	TGCGCCAGCAGAGCCGGACTAGCGGCCTACGAGCAGTACTTC
.	13	TRBV11-2	TRBJ2-3	.	CASSVLGTDTQYF	TGTGCCAGCAGCGTACTGGGCACAGATACGCAGTATTTT
.	15	TRBV5-6	TRBJ1-1	.	CASSQGGGMNTEAFF	TGTGCCAGCAGCCAGGGAGGGGGAATGAACACTGAAGCTTTCTTT
.	17	TRBV28	TRBJ2-4	.	CASRPTGRAVAKNIQYF	TGTGCCAGCAGACCGACAGGCAGGGCCGTAGCCAAAAACATTCAGTACTTC
TRBD1	15	TRBV7-2	TRBJ2-2	.	CASSLGTGGIGELFF	TGTGCCAGCAGCTTAGGGACAGGGGGGATCGGGGAGCTGTTTTTT